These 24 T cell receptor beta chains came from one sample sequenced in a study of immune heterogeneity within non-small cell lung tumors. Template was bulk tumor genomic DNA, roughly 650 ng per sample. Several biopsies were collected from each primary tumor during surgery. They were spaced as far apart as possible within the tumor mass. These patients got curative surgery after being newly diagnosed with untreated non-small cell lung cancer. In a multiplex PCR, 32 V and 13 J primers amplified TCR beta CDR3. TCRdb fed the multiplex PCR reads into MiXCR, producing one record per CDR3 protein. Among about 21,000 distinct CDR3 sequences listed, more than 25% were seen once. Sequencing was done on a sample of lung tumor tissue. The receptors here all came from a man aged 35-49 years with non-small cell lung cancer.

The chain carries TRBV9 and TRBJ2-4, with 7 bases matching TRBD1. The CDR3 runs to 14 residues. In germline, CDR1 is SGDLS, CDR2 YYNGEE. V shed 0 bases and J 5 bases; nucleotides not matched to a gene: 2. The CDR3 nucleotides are TGTGCCAGCAGCGTAGGAGGGGGCGAAAACATTCAGTACTTC. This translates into CASSVGGGENIQYF.

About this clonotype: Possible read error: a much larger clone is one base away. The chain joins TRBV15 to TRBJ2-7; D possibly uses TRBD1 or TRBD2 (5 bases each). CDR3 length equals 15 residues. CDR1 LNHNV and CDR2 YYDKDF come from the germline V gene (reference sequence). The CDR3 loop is CATNRDWGPTYEQYF. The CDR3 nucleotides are TGTGCCACCAACAGAGATTGGGGACCAACCTACGAGCAGTACTTC.

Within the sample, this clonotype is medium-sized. The CDR3 sequence is CASSLAVVAGDEDNEQFF. The CDR3 DNA follows: TGTGCCAGCAGCTTGGCCGTGGTAGCGGGAGATGAGGACAATGAGCAGTTCTTC. The chain recombines TRBV5-5 with TRBJ2-1; 9 nucleotides match TRBD2. CDR3 length: 18 amino acids. Trimming cost V 0 bases and J 5 bases; bases outside gene matches: 12. Germline V CDR1 and CDR2: SGHKS, YYEKEE (reference sequence).

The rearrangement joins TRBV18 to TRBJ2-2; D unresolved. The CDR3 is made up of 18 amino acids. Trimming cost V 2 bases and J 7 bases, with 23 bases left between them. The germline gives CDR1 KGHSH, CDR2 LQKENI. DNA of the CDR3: TGTGCCAGCTCACCAGGCTTCCCAGTTTCCCATCTTGGCGGGGAGCTGTTTTTT. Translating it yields CASSPGFPVSHLGGELFF.

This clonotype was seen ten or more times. The DNA of the CDR3 is TGTGCTAGTGGTTCCCCGGCACAGTCCTACGAGCAGTACTTC. Its translation is CASGSPAQSYEQYF. The chain recombines TRBV12-5 with TRBJ2-7; D gene uncertain. Per the germline V gene, CDR1 is LGHNT and CDR2 is FRNRAP. The CDR3 spans 14 residues. V was trimmed by 4 bases and J by 1 base, leaving 11 bases between them.

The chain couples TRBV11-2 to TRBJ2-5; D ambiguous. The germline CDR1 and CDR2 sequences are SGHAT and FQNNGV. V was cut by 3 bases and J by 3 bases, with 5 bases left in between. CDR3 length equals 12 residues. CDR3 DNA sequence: TGTGCCAGCAGCTTGAGTAAAGAGACCCAGTACTTC. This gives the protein CASSLSKETQYF. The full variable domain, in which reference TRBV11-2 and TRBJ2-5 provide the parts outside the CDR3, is EAGVAQSPRYKIIEKRQSVAFWCNPISGHATLYWYQQILGQGPKLLIQFQNNGVVDDSQLPKDRFSAERLKGVDSTLKIQPAKLEDSAVYLCASSLSKETQYFGPGTRLLVL.

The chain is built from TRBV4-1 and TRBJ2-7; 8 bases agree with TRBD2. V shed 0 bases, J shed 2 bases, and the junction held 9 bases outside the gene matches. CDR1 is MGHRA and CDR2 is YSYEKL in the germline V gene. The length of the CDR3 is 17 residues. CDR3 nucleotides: TGCGCCAGCAGCCAAGACCCGAGAGCGGGAGCGGCCTACGAGCAGTACTTC. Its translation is CASSQDPRAGAAYEQYF.

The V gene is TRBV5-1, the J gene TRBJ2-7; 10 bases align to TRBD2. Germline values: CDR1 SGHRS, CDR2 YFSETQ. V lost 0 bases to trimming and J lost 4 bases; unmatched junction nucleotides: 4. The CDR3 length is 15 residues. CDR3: CASSLGTSGGYEQYF. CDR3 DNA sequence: TGCGCCAGCAGCTTGGGGACTAGCGGAGGGTACGAGCAGTACTTC. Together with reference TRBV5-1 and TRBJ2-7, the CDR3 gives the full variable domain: KAGVTQTPRYLIKTRGQQVTLSCSPISGHRSVSWYQQTPGQGLQFLFEYFSETQRNKGNFPGRFSGRQFSNSRSEMNVSTLELGDSALYLCASSLGTSGGYEQYFGPGTRLTVT.

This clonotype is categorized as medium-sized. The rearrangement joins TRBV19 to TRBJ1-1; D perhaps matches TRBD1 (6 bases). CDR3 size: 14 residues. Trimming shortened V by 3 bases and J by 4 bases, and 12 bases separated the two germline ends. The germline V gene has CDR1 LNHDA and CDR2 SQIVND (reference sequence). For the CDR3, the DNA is TGTGCCAGTAGTATCCAGAACAGGGCCACTGAAGCTTTCTTT. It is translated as CASSIQNRATEAFF.

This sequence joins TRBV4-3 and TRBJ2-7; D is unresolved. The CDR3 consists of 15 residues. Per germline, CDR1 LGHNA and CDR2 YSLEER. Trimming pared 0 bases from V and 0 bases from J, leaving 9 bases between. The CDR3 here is CASSQDLDHSYEQYF. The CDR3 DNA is TGCGCCAGCAGCCAAGATCTGGACCACTCCTACGAGCAGTACTTC.

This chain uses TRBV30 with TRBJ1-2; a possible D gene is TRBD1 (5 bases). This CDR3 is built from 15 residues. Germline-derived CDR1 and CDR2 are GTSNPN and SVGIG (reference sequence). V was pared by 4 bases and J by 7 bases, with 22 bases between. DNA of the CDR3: TGTGCCTGGACTATGGGGGGAGATGGTGGCCGTGGCTACACCTTC. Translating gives CAWTMGGDGGRGYTF.

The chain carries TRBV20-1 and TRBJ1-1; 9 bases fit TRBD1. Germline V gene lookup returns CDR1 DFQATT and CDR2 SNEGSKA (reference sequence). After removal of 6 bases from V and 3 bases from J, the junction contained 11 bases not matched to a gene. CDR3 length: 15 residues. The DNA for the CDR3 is TGCAGTGCCACCGACGACAGGGGGGGAGACACTGAAGCTTTCTTT. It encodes CSATDDRGGDTEAFF.

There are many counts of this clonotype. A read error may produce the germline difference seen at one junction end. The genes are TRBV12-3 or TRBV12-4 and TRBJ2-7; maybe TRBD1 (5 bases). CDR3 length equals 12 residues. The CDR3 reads CASSRNQQEINF. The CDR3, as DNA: TGTGCCAGCAGTCGAAACCAACAGGAAATAAACTTC.

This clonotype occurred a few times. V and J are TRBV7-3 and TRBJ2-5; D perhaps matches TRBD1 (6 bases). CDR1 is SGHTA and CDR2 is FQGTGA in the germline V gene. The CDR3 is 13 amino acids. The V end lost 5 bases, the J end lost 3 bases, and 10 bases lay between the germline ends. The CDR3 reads CASSRGQKETQYF. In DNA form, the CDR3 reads TGTGCCAGCAGCCGAGGACAGAAAGAGACCCAGTACTTC. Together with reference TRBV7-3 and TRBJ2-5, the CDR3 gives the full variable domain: GAGVSQTPSNKVTEKGKYVELRCDPISGHTALYWYRQSLGQGPEFLIYFQGTGAADDSGLPNDRFFAVRPEGSVSTLKIQRTERGDSAVYLCASSRGQKETQYFGPGTRLLVL.

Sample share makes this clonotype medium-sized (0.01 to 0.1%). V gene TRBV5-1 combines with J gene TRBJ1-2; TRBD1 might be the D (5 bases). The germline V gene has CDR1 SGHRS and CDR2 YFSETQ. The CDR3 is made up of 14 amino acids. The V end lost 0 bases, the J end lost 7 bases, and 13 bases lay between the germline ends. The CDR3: CASSLDLGQSGYTF. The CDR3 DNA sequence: TGCGCCAGCAGCTTGGACCTAGGACAAAGTGGCTACACCTTC.

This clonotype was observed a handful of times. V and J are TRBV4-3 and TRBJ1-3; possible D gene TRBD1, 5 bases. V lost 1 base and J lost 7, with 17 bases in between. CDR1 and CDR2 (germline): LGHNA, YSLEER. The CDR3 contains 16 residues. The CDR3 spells CASSQAPGSNWNTIYF. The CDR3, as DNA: TGCGCCAGCAGCCAAGCGCCAGGGTCAAATTGGAACACCATATATTTT.

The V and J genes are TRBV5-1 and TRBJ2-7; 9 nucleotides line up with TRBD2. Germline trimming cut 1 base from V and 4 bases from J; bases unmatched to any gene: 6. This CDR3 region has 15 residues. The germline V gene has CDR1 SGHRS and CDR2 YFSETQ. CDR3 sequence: CASSLSASGTYEQYF. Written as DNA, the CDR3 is TGCGCCAGCAGCTTGTCTGCTAGCGGGACGTACGAGCAGTACTTC.

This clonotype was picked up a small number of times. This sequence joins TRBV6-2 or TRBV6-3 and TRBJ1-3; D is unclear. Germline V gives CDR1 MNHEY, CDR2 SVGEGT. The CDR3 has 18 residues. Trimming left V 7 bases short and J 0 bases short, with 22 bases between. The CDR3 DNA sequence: TGTGCCAGCAATTTGGCGGGTCTTCGTGGGCGCTCTGGAAACACCATATATTTT. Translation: CASNLAGLRGRSGNTIYF.

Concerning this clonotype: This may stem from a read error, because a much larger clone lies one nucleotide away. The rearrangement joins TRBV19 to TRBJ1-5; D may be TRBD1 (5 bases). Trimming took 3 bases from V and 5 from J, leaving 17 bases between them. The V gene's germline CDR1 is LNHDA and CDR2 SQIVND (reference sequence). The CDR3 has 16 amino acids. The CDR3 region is CASSILMGEGDQPQHF. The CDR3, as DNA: TGTGCCAGTAGTATCTTGATGGGGGAGGGCGATCAGCCCCAGCATTTT.

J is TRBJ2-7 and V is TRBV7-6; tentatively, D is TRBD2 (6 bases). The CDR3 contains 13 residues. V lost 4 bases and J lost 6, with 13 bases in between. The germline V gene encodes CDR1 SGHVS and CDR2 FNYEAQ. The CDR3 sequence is CASSSLTGVEQYF. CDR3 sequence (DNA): TGTGCCAGCAGCTCCCTAACGGGGGTCGAGCAGTACTTC.

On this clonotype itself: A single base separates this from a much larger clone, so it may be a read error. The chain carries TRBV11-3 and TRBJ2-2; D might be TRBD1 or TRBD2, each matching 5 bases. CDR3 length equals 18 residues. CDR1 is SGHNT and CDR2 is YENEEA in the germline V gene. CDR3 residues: CASTRTIGALADTGEMFF. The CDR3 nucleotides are TGTGCCAGCACCAGAACCATTGGGGCGCTAGCAGACACCGGGGAGATGTTTTTT.

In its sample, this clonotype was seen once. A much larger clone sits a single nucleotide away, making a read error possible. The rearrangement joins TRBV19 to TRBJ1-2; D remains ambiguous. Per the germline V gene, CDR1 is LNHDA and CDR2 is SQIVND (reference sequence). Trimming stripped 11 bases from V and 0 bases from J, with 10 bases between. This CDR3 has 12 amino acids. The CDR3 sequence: CAGYWANYGYTF. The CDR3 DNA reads TGTGCCGGGTACTGGGCTAACTATGGCTACACCTTC.

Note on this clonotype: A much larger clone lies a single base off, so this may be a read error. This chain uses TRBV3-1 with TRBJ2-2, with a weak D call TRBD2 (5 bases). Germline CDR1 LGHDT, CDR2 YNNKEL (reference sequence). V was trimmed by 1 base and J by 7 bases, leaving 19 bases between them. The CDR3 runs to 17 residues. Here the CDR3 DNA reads TGTGCCAGCAGCCAAGCTTCCGTATCGGGAAATGACGGGGAGCTGTTTTTT. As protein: CASSQASVSGNDGELFF.

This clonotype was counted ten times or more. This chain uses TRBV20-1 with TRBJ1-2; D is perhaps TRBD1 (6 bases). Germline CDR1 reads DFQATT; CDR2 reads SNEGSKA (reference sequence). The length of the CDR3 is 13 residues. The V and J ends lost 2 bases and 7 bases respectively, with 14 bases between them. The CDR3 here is CSARFPGTSGYTF. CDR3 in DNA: TGCAGTGCTAGATTCCCCGGGACAAGTGGCTACACCTTC.